The TCR beta chain under discussion was sequenced for a study of identical twins. Study-wide findings and caveats: Insertions were reduced in abundant cord blood beta clonotypes but not in memory repertoires. Sharing of beta out-of-frame sequences by twins showed a weaker excess.

This CDR3 has 15 residues. Each CDR3 protein gets one entry after TCRdb re-called the 5' RACE reads with MiXCR. The sample holds 640,000 or so distinct CDR3 sequences; 6.1% are singletons and the top ten take approximately 1.6%. Only healthy Caucasians were included as donors. This clonotype was seen more than once but under ten times. Antigen: not known. Sequenced material: naive T cells sorted from blood. The TCR originated in a man between 18 and 29 years old in good health. This chain connects TRBV21-1 to TRBJ2-7. TRBV21-1 is given as a pseudogene. CDR3 nucleotides: TGTGCCAGCAGCAAAGGGAAGGTGGGGACCTACGAGCAGTACTTC. This codes for CASSKGKVGTYEQYF.